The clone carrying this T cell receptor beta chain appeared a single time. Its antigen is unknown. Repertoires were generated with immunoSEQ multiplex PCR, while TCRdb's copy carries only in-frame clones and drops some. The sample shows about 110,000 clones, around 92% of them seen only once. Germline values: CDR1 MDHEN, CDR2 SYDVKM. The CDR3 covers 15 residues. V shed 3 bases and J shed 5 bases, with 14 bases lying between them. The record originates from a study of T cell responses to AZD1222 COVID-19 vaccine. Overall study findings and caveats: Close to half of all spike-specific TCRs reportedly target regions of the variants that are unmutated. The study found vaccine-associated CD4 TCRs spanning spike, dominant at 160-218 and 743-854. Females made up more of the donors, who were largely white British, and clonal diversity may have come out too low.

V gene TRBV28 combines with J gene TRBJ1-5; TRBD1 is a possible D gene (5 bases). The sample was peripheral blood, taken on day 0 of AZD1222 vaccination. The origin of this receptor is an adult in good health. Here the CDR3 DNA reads TGTGCCAGCAGTTTCCGGAAAGGGGAGGATCAGCCCCAGCATTTT. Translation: CASSFRKGEDQPQHF.